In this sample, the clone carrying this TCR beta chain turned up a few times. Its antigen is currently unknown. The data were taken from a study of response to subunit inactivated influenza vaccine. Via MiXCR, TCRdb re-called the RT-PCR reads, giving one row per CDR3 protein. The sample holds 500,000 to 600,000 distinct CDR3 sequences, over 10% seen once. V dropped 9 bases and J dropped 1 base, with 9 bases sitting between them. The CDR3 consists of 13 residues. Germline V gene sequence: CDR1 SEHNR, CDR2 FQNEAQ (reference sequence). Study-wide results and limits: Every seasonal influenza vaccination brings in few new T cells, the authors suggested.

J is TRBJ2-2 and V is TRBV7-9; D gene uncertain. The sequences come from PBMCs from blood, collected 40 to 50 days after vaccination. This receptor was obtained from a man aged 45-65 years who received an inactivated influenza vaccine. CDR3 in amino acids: CASGPMNTGELFF. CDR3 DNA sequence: TGTGCCAGTGGACCCATGAACACCGGGGAGCTGTTTTTT.